One and the same sample provided the 16 T cell receptor beta chains below, sequenced in a study of blood T cell repertoires in COVID-19. The method was immunoSEQ multiplex PCR; TCRdb's version includes in-frame clones alone and lacks a portion of them. This table has about 170,000 clones, more than 75% appearing once. Sequenced material: peripheral blood. The source is a man aged 45-65 years who had recovered from COVID-19.

The J gene is TRBJ1-2, the V gene TRBV4-3; 10 bases agree with TRBD1. The CDR3 runs 15 residues. V trimming: 2 bases; J trimming: 7 bases; junction bases outside the gene matches: 7. Looked up from germline, CDR1 is LGHNA and CDR2 is YSLEER. DNA of the CDR3: TGCGCCAGCAGCCAACCCGGACAGGGGGTCGGTGGCTACACCTTC. Its translation is CASSQPGQGVGGYTF.

V is TRBV7-2 and J is TRBJ2-7; 8 bases line up with TRBD1. Germline CDR1 is SGHTA and CDR2 is FQGNSA. CDR3 length: 15 amino acids. V shed 5 bases and J 0 bases; nucleotides not matched to a gene: 6. CDR3 amino acids: CASSTWTGSSYEQYF. The CDR3 nucleotides read TGTGCCAGCAGCACCTGGACAGGGAGCTCCTACGAGCAGTACTTC.

The rearrangement links TRBV10-2 to TRBJ1-6; no definite D call. The germline V gene has CDR1 WSHSY and CDR2 SAAADI. This CDR3 spans 15 amino acids. Deletions cut 3 bases from V and 9 bases from J, with 15 bases between. The CDR3 bases are TGCGCCAGCAGTGATTGGAACAGTTTGGGTTCACCCCTCCACTTT. Translating gives CASSDWNSLGSPLHF.

The gene calls are TRBV6-2 or TRBV6-3 and TRBJ1-5, with TRBD1 matching 7 bases. The CDR3 spans 16 residues. Germline V gene lookup returns CDR1 MNHEY and CDR2 SVGEGT. J gave up 3 bases and V 2 bases, and 7 bases lay outside the gene matches. The DNA of the CDR3 is TGTGCCAGCAGTTACGGGGGCAGGGGGAACAATCAGCCCCAGCATTTT. It specifies CASSYGGRGNNQPQHF.

This clone showed up just a few times. The rearrangement joins TRBV7-2 to TRBJ2-1; 8 bases are a match to TRBD1. The CDR3 extends over 19 amino acids. J was trimmed by 6 bases and V by 2 bases; bases with no gene match: 18. Germline CDR1 and CDR2: SGHTA and FQGNSA. CDR3 nucleotide sequence: TGTGCCAGCAGCTTAAGAATAGGGTTTAGTGGACAGGGAACCAATGAGCAGTTCTTC. Encoded protein: CASSLRIGFSGQGTNEQFF.

The chain links TRBV29-1 to TRBJ1-1; no definite D call. Germline CDR1 reads SQVTM; CDR2 reads ANQGSEA. V lost 3 bases and J 11 bases, leaving 13 bases between the germline ends. The CDR3 totals 11 residues. DNA for the CDR3: TGCAGCGTTGAGGAGGGAGTGGTCGCTTTCTTT. Residues: CSVEEGVVAFF.

This clone has just one count. This chain uses TRBV25-1 with TRBJ1-2, with D maybe TRBD1 (5 bases). The V gene's germline CDR1 is MGHDK and CDR2 SYGVNS. Trimming removed 7 bases at V and 3 bases at J, with 9 bases between. This CDR3 has 12 amino acids. CDR3 sequence (DNA): TGTGCCAGCAACGGCAGGGACTATGGCTACACCTTC. Translation gives CASNGRDYGYTF.

The V gene is TRBV19, the J gene TRBJ2-2, with 10 bases lining up with TRBD1. Trimming cost V 4 bases and J 2 bases; bases outside gene matches: 4. Germline V gene sequence: CDR1 LNHDA, CDR2 SQIVND (reference sequence). This CDR3 has 16 amino acids. The CDR3 DNA reads as TGTGCCAGTAGTAAAGGGACAGGGGCTAACACCGGGGAGCTGTTTTTT. This encodes CASSKGTGANTGELFF.

This clone was seen more than once but under ten times. The chain couples TRBV4-3 to TRBJ2-2; 8 nucleotides agree with TRBD1. The CDR3 has 16 amino acids. J gave up 0 bases and V 1 base, and 1 base lay outside the gene matches. Germline V gives CDR1 LGHNA, CDR2 YSLEER. This CDR3 reads CASSQAGGANTGELFF. The CDR3 DNA reads TGCGCCAGCAGCCAAGCAGGGGGCGCGAACACCGGGGAGCTGTTTTTT.

The chain uses TRBV5-1 and TRBJ2-7; tentatively, D is TRBD2 (6 bases). The CDR3 consists of 14 residues. The V end lost 4 bases, the J end lost 6 bases, and 17 bases lay between the germline ends. Germline CDR1 reads SGHRS; CDR2 reads YFSETQ. The CDR3 sequence is CASSPLGGVGEQYF. The CDR3 region has the DNA TGCGCCAGCAGCCCCTTAGGCGGGGTAGGCGAGCAGTACTTC.

The chain couples TRBV5-5 to TRBJ2-3; TRBD2 matches at 9 bases. J gave up 2 bases and V 1 base, and 2 bases lay outside the gene matches. This CDR3 comprises 15 residues. CDR1 is SGHKS, CDR2 YYEKEE, per germline (reference sequence). DNA of the CDR3: TGTGCCAGCAGCTTGCCTAGCGGGATCACAGATACGCAGTATTTT. Protein product: CASSLPSGITDTQYF.

This clone has a handful of counts. The chain links TRBV19 to TRBJ1-2, with TRBD1 as a possible D gene (6 bases). The V and J ends lost 5 bases and 8 bases respectively, with 15 bases between them. The CDR3 extends over 13 amino acids. The germline V gene encodes CDR1 LNHDA and CDR2 SQIVND (reference sequence). The CDR3 here is CASSRQESGGYTF. CDR3 coding DNA: TGTGCCAGTAGTCGACAGGAGTCTGGCGGCTACACCTTC.

This chain links TRBV3-1 (or the pseudogene TRBV3-2) with TRBJ1-3; D is unresolved. CDR1 is LGHDT and CDR2 is YNNKEL in the germline V gene (reference sequence). Trimming removed 4 bases at V and 0 bases at J, with 10 bases between. The CDR3 is 15 residues long. CDR3 protein: CASSRKRDSGNTIYF. The DNA for the CDR3 is TGTGCCAGCAGCCGCAAGAGGGACTCTGGAAACACCATATATTTT.

The genes are TRBV7-8 and TRBJ2-3, with D uncertain. Per the germline V gene, CDR1 is SGHVS and CDR2 is FQNEAQ. With 1 base removed from V and 4 bases from J, the gap between germline ends came to 9 bases. This CDR3 contains 14 residues. CDR3 amino acids: CASSLVRVADTQYF. Written as DNA, the CDR3 is TGTGCCAGCAGCTTAGTCCGGGTCGCAGATACGCAGTATTTT. The full variable domain, in which reference TRBV7-8 and TRBJ2-3 provide the parts outside the CDR3, is GAGVSQSPRYKVAKRGQDVALRCDPISGHVSLFWYQQALGQGPEFLTYFQNEAQLDKSGLPSDRFFAERPEGSVSTLKIQRTQQEDSAVYLCASSLVRVADTQYFGPGTRLTVL.

The chain joins TRBV30 to TRBJ1-6; D is perhaps TRBD1 (6 bases). The V gene lost 2 bases and the J gene lost 7 bases, with 21 bases spanning the gap. The CDR3 has 17 amino acids. Germline values: CDR1 GTSNPN, CDR2 SVGIG (reference sequence). CDR3 sequence: CAWSLGRGASGNSPLHF. The CDR3 nucleotides read TGTGCCTGGAGTTTAGGCAGGGGCGCAAGCGGCAATTCACCCCTCCACTTT.

V and J are TRBV15 and TRBJ1-2, with 10 bases that match TRBD1. Trimming cost V 5 bases and J 8 bases; bases outside gene matches: 5. CDR1 and CDR2 (germline): LNHNV, YYDKDF (reference sequence). The CDR3 consists of 13 residues. CDR3 nucleotides: TGTGCCACCAGCTTCGGACAGGGGGGAGGCTACACCTTC. Amino acid sequence: CATSFGQGGGYTF.